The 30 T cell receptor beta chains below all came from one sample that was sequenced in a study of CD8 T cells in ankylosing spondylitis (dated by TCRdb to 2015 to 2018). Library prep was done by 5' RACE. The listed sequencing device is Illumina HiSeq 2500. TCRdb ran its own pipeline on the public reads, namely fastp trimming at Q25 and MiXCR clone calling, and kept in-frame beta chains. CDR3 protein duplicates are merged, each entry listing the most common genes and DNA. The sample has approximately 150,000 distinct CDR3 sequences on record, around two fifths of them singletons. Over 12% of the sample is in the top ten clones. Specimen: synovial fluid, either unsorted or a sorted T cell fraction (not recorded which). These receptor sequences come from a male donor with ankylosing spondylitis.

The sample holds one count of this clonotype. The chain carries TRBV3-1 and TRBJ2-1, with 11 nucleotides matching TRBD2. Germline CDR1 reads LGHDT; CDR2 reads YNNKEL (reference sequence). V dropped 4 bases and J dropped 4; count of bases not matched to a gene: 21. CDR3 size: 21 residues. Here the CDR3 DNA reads TGTGCCAGCAGCCCACCACTAGCGGGAGTAAGTAGTTCCTTGTATTACAATGAGCAGTTCTTC. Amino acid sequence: CASSPPLAGVSSSLYYNEQFF.

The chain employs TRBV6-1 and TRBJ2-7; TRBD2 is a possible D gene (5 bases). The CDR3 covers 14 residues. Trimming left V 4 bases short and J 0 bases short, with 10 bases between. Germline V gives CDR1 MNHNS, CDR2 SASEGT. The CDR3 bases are TGTGCCAGCAGTGCCAGGAGGAGCTCCTACGAGCAGTACTTC. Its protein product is CASSARRSSYEQYF.

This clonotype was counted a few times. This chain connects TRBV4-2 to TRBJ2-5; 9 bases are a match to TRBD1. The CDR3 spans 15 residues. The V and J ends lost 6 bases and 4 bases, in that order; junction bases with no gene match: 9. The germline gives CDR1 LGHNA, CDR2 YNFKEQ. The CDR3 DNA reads TGTGCCAGCAGTCTCCGGGACAGGGTGTCAGAGACCCAGTACTTC. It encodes CASSLRDRVSETQYF.

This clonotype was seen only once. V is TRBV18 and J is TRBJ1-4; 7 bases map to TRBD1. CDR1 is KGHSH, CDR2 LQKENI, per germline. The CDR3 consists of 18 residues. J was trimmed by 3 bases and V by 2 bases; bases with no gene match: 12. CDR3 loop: CASSPSLDREVSNEKLFF. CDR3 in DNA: TGTGCCAGCTCACCAAGCCTCGACAGGGAGGTCTCTAATGAAAAACTGTTTTTT.

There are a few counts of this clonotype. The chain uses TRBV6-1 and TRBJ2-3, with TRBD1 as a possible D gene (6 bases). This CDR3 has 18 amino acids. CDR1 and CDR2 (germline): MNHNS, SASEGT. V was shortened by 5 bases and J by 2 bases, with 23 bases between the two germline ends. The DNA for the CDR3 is TGTGCCAGCAGTCCGCAAAAAGCACAGGGATGGATCACAGATACGCAGTATTTT. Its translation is CASSPQKAQGWITDTQYF.

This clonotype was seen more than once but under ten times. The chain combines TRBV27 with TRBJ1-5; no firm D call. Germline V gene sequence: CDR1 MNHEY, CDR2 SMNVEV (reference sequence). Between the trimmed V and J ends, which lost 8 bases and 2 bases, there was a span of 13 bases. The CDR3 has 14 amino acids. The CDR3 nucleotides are TGTGCCAGCCTAGACCCTCGGGGCAATCAGCCCCAGCATTTT. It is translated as CASLDPRGNQPQHF.

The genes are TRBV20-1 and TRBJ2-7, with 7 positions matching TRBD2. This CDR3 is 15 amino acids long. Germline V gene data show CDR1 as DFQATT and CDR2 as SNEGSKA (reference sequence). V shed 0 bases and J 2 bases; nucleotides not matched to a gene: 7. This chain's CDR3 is CSARDLASGAYEQYF. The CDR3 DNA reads TGCAGTGCTAGAGATTTAGCCAGCGGGGCCTACGAGCAGTACTTC.

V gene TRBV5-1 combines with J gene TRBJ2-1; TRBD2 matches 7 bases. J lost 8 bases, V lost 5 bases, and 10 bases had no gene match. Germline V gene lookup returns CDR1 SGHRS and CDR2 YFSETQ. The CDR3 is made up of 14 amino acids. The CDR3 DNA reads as TGCGCCAGCAGATTCCAGCGGGGTCATTATGAGCAGTTCTTC. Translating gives CASRFQRGHYEQFF.

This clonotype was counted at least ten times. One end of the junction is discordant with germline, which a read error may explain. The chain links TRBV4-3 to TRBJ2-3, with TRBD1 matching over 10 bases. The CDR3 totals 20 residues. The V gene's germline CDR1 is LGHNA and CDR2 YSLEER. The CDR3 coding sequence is TGCGCCAGCAGTCAAGCTCCGACAGGGGGCGCAGCGGGAAGCACAGATACGCAGTATTTT. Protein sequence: CASSQAPTGGAAGSTDTQYF.

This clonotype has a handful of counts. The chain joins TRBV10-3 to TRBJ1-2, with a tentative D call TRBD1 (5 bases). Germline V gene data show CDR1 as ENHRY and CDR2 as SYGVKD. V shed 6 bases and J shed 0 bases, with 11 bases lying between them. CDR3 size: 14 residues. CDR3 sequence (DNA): TGTGCCATCAGGGGACGTAGGACTAACTATGGCTACACCTTC. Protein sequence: CAIRGRRTNYGYTF.

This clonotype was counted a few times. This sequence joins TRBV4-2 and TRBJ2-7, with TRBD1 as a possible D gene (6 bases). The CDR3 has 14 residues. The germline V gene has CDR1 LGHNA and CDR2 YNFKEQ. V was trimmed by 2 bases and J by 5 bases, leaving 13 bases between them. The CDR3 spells CASSQFTGPNEQYF. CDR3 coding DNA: TGTGCCAGCAGCCAATTTACAGGGCCCAACGAGCAGTACTTC.

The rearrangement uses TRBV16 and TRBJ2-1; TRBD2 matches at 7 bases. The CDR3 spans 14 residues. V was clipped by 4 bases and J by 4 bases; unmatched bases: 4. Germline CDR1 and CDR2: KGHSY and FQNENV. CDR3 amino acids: CASSPAGVYNEQFF. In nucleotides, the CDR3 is TGTGCCAGCAGCCCGGCGGGGGTTTACAATGAGCAGTTCTTC.

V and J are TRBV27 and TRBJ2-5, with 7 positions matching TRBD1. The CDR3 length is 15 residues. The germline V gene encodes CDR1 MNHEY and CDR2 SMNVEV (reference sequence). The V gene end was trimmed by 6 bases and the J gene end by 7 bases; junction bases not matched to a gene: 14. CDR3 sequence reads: CASSSSRQGFGTQYF. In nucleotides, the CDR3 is TGTGCCAGCAGCTCATCCCGACAGGGATTCGGGACCCAGTACTTC.

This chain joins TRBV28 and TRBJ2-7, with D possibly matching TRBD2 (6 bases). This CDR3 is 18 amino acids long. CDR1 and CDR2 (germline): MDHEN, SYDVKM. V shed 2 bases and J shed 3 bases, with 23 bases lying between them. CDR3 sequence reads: CASSLVAVADFLFYEQYF. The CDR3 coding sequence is TGTGCCAGCAGTTTAGTAGCGGTAGCGGACTTTTTGTTCTACGAGCAGTACTTC.

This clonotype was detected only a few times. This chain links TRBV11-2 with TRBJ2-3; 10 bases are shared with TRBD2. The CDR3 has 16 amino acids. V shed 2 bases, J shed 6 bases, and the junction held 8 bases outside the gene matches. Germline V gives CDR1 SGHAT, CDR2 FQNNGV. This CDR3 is CASSLPASGGPDTQYF. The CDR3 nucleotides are TGTGCCAGCAGCTTACCGGCTAGCGGGGGTCCTGATACGCAGTATTTT.

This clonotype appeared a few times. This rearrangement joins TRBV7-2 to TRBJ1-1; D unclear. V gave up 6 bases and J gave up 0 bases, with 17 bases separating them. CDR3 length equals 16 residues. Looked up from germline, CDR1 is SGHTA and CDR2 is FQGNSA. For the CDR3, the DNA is TGTGCCAGCAGTACCCGTCCTGTGGTGATGAACACTGAAGCTTTCTTT. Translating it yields CASSTRPVVMNTEAFF. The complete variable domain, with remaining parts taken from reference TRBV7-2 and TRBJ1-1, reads GAGVSQSPSNKVTEKGKDVELRCDPISGHTALYWYRQSLGQGLEFLIYFQGNSAPDKSGLPSDRFSAERTGGSVSTLTIQRTQQEDSAVYLCASSTRPVVMNTEAFFGQGTRLTVV.

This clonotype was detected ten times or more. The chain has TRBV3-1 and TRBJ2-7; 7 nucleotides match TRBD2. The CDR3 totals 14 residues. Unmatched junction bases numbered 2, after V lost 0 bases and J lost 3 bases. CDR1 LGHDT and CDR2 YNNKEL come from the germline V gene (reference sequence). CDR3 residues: CASSQDRDYYEQYF. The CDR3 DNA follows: TGTGCCAGCAGCCAAGATCGGGACTACTACGAGCAGTACTTC.

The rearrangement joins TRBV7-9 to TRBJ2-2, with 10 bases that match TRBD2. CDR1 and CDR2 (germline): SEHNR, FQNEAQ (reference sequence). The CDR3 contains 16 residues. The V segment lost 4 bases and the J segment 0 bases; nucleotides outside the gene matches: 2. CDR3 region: CASSYTSGANTGELFF. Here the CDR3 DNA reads TGTGCCAGCAGCTATACTAGCGGGGCGAACACCGGGGAGCTGTTTTTT.

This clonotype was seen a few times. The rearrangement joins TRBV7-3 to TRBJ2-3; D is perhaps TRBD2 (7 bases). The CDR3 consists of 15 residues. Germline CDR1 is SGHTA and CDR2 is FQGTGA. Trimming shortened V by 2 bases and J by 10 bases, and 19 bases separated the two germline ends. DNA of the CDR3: TGTGCCAGCAGCTTATGTTTTGGGGGGGCCTGCGCGCAGTATTTT. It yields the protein CASSLCFGGACAQYF.

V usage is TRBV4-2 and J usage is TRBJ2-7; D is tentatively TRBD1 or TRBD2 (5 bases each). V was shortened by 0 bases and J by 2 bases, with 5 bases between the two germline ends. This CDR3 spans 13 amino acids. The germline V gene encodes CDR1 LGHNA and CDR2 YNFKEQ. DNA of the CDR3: TGTGCCAGCAGCCAAGAGGGGGCCTACGAGCAGTACTTC. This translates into CASSQEGAYEQYF.

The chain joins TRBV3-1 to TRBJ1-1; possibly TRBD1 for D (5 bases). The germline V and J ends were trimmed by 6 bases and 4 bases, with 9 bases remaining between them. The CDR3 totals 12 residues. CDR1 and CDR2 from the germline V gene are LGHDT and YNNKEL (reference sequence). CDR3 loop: CASSPGVTEAFF. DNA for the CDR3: TGTGCCAGCAGTCCGGGGGTCACTGAAGCTTTCTTT.

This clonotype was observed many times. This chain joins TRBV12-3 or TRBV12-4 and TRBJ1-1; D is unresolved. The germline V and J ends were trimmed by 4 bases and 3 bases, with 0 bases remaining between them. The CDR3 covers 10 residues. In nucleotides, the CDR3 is TGTGCCAGCAGTTACACTGAAGCTTTCTTT. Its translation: CASSYTEAFF.

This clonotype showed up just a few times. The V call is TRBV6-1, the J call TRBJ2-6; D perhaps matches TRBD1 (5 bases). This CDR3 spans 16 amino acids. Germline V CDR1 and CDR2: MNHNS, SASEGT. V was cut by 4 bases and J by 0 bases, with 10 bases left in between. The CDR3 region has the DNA TGTGCCAGCAGTGCGCAGGGTAGCTCTGGGGCCAACGTCCTGACTTTC. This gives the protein CASSAQGSSGANVLTF.

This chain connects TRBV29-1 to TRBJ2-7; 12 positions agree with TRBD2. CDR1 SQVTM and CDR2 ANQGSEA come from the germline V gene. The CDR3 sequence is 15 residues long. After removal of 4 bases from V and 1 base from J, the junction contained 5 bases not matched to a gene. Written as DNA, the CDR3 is TGCAGCGTTGTTGCCGGGACTAGCGGGTCCTACGAGCAGTACTTC. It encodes CSVVAGTSGSYEQYF.

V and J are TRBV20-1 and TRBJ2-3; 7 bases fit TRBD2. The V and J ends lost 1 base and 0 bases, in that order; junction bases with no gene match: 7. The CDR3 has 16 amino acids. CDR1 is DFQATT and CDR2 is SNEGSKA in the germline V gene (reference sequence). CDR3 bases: TGCAGTGCTAGAGTTCGAGCGGGACTTAGCACAGATACGCAGTATTTT. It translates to CSARVRAGLSTDTQYF.

This chain's CDR3 is CASSLDPPWGNYGYTF. Here the CDR3 DNA reads TGTGCCAGCAGCTTAGACCCCCCCTGGGGGAACTATGGCTACACCTTC. The chain has TRBV7-2 and TRBJ1-2; maybe TRBD1 (5 bases). This CDR3 region has 16 residues. From germline, CDR1 is SGHTA and CDR2 FQGNSA. Trimming removed 1 base from V and 2 bases from J, with 14 bases in between.

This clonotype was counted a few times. The DNA for the CDR3 is TGTGCCAGCAGTTATGGGTTGGGCTCCGCACCTCCCAACTATGGCTACACCTTC. Translated: CASSYGLGSAPPNYGYTF. V and J are TRBV6-5 and TRBJ1-2; no clear D gene. Germline lookup yields CDR1 MNHEY and CDR2 SVGAGI. The V and J ends lost 3 bases and 2 bases respectively, with 22 bases between them. CDR3 length: 18 amino acids.

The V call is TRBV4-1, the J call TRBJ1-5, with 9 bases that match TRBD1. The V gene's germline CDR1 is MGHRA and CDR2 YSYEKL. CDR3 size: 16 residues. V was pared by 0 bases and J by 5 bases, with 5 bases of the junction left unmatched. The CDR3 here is CASSQDYRDRDQPQHF. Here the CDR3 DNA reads TGCGCCAGCAGCCAAGATTATCGGGACAGGGATCAGCCCCAGCATTTT.

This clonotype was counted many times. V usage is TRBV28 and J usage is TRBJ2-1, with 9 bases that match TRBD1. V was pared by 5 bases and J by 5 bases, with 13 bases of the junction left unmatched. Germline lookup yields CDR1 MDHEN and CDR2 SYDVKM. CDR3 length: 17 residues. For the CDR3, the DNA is TGTGCCAGCAGTCCTCCCGGGACAGGGTTTAGAAACAATGAGCAGTTCTTC. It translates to CASSPPGTGFRNNEQFF.

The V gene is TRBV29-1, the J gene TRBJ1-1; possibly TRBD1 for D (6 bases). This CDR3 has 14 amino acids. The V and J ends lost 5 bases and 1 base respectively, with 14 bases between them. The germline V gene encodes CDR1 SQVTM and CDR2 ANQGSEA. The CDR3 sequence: CSVRSGTPNTEAFF. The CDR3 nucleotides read TGCAGCGTTAGGTCCGGGACACCGAACACTGAAGCTTTCTTT.